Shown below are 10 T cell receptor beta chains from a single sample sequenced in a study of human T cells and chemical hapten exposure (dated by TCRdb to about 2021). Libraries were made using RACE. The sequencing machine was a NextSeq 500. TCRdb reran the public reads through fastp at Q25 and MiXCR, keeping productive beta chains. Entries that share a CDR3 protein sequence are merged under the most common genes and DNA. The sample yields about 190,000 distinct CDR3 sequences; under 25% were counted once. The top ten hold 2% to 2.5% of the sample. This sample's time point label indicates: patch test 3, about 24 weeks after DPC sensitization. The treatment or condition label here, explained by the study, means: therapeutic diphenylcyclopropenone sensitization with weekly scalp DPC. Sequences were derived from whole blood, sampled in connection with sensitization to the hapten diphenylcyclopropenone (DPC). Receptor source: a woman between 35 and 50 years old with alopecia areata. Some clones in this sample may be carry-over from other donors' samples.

The DNA of the CDR3 is TGTGCCAGCAGTTACTCTGCTGCTCCCCTATCGACTAGCGGAAGATACAATGAGCAGTTCTTC. Amino acid sequence: CASSYSAAPLSTSGRYNEQFF. The chain carries TRBV6-2 or TRBV6-3 and TRBJ2-1; 9 bases line up with TRBD2. Germline CDR1 MNHEY, CDR2 SVGEGT. Trimming at V came to 0 bases and at J to 4 bases, leaving 19 bases not matched to a gene. This CDR3 is 21 amino acids long.

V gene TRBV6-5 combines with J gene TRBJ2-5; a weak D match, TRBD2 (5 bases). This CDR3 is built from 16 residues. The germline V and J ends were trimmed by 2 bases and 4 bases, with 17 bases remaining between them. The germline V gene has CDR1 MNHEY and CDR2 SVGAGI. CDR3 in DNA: TGTGCCAGCAGTTACGAGGCTAGCCGGAGAGGAGAGACCCAGTACTTC. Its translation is CASSYEASRRGETQYF.

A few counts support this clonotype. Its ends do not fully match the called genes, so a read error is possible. For the CDR3, the DNA is TGTGCCATCACCGACACGCGGTACTTT. Its protein is CAITDTRYF. J is TRBJ1-1 and V is TRBV7-9, with D unclear. The CDR3 loop spans 9 amino acids. From germline, CDR1 is SEHNR and CDR2 FQNEAQ (reference sequence).

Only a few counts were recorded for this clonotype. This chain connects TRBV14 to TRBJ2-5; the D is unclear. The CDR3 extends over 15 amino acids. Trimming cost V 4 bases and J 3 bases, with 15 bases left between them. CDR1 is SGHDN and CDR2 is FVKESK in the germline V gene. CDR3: CASSPLPQTKETQYF. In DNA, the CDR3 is TGTGCCAGCAGCCCCCTTCCGCAGACAAAAGAGACCCAGTACTTC.

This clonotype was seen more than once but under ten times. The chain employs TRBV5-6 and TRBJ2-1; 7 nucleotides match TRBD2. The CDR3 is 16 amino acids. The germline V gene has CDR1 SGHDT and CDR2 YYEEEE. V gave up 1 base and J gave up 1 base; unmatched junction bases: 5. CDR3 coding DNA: TGTGCCAGCAGCTTGCGACTAGCTCTTTCCTACAATGAGCAGTTCTTC. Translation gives CASSLRLALSYNEQFF.

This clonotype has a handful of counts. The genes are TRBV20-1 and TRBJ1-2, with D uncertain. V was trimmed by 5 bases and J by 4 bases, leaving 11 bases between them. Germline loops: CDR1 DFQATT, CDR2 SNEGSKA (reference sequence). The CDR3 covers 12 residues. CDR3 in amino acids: CSALGGSYGYTF. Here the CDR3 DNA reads TGCAGTGCTCTAGGAGGGAGCTATGGCTACACCTTC.

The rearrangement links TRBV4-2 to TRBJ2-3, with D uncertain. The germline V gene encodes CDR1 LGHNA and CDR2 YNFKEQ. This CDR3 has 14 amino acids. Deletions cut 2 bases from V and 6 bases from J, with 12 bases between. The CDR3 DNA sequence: TGTGCCAGCAGCCAACCTGACCATAGGGATACGCAGTATTTT. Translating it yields CASSQPDHRDTQYF.

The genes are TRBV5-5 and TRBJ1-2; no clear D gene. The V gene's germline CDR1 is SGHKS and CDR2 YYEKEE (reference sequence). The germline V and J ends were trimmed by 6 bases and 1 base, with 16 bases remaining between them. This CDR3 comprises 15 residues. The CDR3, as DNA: TGTGCCAGCACGGACGGCCTTACCCTTAACTATGGCTACACCTTC. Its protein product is CASTDGLTLNYGYTF.

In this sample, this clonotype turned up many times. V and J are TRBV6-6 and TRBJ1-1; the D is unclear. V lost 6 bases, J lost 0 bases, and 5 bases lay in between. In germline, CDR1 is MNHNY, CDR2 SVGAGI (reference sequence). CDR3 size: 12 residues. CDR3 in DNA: TGTGCCAGCAGCCCACTGAACACTGAAGCTTTCTTT. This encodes CASSPLNTEAFF.

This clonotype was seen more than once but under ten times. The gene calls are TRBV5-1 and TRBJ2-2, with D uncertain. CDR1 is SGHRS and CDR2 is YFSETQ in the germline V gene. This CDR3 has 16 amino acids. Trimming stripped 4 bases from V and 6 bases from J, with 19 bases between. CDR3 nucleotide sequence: TGCGCCAGCAGCCTGTATTGGACCTCTGGCCCCGGGGAGCTGTTTTTT. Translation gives CASSLYWTSGPGELFF.